Below, 3 T cell receptor beta chains from the same sample are listed, as sequenced in a study of T cell responses to AZD1222 COVID-19 vaccine. Using immunoSEQ multiplex PCR, the repertoire was profiled, and TCRdb retains in-frame clones only, with some absent. Of around 200,000 clones listed, almost 90% were seen once; the top ten hold less than 0.55%. Sample: peripheral blood, taken on day 0 of AZD1222 vaccination. The receptors originated from an adult in good health.

As concerns this clone: Sequence at one end of the junction differs from germline and may be a read error. The chain uses TRBV4-1 and TRBJ2-5, with 13 bases that match TRBD2. CDR3 size: 16 residues. Germline V gene lookup returns CDR1 MGHRA and CDR2 YSYEKL. CDR3 amino acids: CASSQGGTSGVETQYF. The CDR3 nucleotides read TGCGCCAGCAGTCAAGGTGGGACTAGCGGGGTGGAGACCCAGTACTTC.

The rearrangement joins TRBV7-9 to TRBJ2-3, with 7 positions matching TRBD2. The CDR3 totals 15 residues. V gave up 5 bases and J gave up 1 base; unmatched junction bases: 6. CDR1 and CDR2 from the germline V gene are SEHNR and FQNEAQ (reference sequence). The CDR3 loop is CASSKTSGGTDTQYF. In DNA, the CDR3 is TGTGCCAGCAGCAAAACAAGCGGGGGCACAGATACGCAGTATTTT. The full variable domain, with the rest looked up from reference TRBV7-9 and TRBJ2-3, is DTGVSQNPRHKITKRGQNVTFRCDPISEHNRLYWYRQTLGQGPEFLTYFQNEAQLEKSRLLSDRFSAERPKGSFSTLEIQRTEQGDSAMYLCASSKTSGGTDTQYFGPGTRLTVL.

This chain connects TRBV28 to TRBJ2-5; either TRBD1 or TRBD2 may fit D (5 bases each). Trimming shortened V by 4 bases and J by 5 bases, and 11 bases separated the two germline ends. The CDR3 runs to 13 residues. Germline lookup yields CDR1 MDHEN and CDR2 SYDVKM. The CDR3, as DNA: TGTGCCAGCAGTTGGGGACGGACGGAGACCCAGTACTTC. Translation: CASSWGRTETQYF.